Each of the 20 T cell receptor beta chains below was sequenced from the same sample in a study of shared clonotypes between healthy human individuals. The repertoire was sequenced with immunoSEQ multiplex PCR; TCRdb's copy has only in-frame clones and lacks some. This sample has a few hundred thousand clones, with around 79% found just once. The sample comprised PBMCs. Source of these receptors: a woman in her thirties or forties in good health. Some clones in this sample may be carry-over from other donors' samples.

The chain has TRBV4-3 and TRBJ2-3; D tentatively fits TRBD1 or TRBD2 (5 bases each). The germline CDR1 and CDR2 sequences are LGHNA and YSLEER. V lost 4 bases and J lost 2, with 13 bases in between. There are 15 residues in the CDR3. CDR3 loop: CASSLGRQLTDTQYF. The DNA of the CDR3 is TGCGCCAGCAGCCTGGGACGCCAACTCACAGATACGCAGTATTTT.

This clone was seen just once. The CDR3 is CAWSVYSYEQYF. CDR3 nucleotides: TGTGCCTGGAGTGTTTACAGCTACGAGCAGTACTTC. The V gene is TRBV30, the J gene TRBJ2-5; D is undetermined. The DNA end favors TRBJ2-7, so the J call may be wrong. This CDR3 region has 12 residues. CDR1 and CDR2 from the germline V gene are GTSNPN and SVGIG (reference sequence).

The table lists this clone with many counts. Here the CDR3 DNA reads TGCAGCGTTGTCTTGCCGGTAACTAGCACAGATACGCAGTATTTT. Protein: CSVVLPVTSTDTQYF. V gene TRBV29-1 combines with J gene TRBJ2-3; D gene ambiguous. CDR3 size: 15 residues. Germline CDR1 SQVTM, CDR2 ANQGSEA. Between the trimmed V and J ends, which lost 4 bases and 0 bases, there was a span of 14 bases.

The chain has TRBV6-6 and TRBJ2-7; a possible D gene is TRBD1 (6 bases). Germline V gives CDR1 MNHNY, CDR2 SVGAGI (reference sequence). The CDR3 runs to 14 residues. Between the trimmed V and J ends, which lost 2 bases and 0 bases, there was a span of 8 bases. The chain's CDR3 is CASSYRDTSYEQYF. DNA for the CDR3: TGTGCCAGCAGTTACCGGGACACCTCCTACGAGCAGTACTTC.

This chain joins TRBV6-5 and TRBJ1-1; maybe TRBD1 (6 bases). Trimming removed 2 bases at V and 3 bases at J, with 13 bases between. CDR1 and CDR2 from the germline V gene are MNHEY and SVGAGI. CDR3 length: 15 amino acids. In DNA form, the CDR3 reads TGTGCCAGCAGTTACGGTGTCAGGGGCCACACTGAAGCTTTCTTT. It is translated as CASSYGVRGHTEAFF.

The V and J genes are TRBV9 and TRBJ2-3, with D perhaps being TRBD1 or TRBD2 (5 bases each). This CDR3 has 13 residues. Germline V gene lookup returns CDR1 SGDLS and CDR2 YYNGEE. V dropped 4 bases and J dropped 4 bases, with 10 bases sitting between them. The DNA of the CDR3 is TGTGCCAGCAGCTCGGGACGCGCAGATACGCAGTATTTT. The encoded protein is CASSSGRADTQYF.

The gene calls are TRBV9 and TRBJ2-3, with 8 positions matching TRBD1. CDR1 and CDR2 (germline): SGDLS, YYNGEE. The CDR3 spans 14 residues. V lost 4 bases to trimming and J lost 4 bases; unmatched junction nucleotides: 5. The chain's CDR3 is CASSTRTGPDTQYF. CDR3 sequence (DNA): TGTGCCAGCAGCACCCGGACAGGGCCAGATACGCAGTATTTT.

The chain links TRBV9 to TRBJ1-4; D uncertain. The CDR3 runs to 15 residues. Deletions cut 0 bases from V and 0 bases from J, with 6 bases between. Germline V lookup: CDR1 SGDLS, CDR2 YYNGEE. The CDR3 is CASSVGVTTNEKLFF. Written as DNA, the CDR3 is TGTGCCAGCAGCGTAGGAGTTACAACTAATGAAAAACTGTTTTTT. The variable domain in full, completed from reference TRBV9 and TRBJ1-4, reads DSGVTQTPKHLITATGQRVTLRCSPRSGDLSVYWYQQSLDQGLQFLIQYYNGEERAKGNILERFSAQQFPDLHSELNLSSLELGDSALYFCASSVGVTTNEKLFFGSGTQLSVL.

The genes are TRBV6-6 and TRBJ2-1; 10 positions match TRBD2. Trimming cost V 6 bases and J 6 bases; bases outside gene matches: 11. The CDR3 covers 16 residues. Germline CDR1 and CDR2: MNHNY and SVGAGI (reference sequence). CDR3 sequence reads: CASSLLAGRSVNEQFF. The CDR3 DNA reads TGTGCCAGCAGCCTACTAGCGGGACGGTCGGTCAATGAGCAGTTCTTC.

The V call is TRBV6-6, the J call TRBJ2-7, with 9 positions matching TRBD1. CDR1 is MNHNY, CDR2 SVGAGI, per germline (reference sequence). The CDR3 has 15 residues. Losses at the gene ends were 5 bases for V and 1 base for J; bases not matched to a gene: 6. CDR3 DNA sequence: TGTGCCAGCAGTACCACAGGGGGCGCATCCTACGAGCAGTACTTC. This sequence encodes CASSTTGGASYEQYF.

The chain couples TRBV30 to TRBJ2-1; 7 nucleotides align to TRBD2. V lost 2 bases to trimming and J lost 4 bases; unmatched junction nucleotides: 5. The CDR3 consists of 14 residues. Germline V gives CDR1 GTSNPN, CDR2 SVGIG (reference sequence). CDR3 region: CAWSSGGTYNEQFF. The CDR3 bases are TGTGCCTGGAGTTCCGGGGGGACTTACAATGAGCAGTTCTTC.

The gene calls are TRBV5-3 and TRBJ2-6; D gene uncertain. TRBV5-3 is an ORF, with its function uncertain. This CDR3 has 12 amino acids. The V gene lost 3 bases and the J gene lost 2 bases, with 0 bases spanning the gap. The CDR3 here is CARSSGANVLTF. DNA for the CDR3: TGTGCCAGAAGCTCTGGGGCCAACGTCCTGACTTTC.

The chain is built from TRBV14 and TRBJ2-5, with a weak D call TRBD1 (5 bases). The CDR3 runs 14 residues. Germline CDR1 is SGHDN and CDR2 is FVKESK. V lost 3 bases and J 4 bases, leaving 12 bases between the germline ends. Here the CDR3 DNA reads TGTGCCAGCAGCCATGGCCTTAGGGGAGAGACCCAGTACTTC. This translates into CASSHGLRGETQYF.

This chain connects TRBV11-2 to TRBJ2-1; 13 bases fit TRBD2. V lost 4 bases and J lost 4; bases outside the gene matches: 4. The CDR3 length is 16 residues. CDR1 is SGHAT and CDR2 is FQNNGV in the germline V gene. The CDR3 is CASSSLAGGPYNEQFF. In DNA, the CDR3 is TGTGCCAGCAGCTCACTAGCGGGAGGGCCTTACAATGAGCAGTTCTTC.

CDR3: CASSPPVGGGDTQYF. The CDR3 region has the DNA TGCGCCAGCTCCCCCCCGGTAGGAGGTGGAGATACGCAGTATTTT. The chain is built from TRBV5-1 and TRBJ2-3; TRBD2 might be the D (5 bases). Germline V gene lookup returns CDR1 SGHRS and CDR2 YFSETQ. Trimming took 7 bases from V and 5 from J, leaving 20 bases between them. This CDR3 has 15 residues.

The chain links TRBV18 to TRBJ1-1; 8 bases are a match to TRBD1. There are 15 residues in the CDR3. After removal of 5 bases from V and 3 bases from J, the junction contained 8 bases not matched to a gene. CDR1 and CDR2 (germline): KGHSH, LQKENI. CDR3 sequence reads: CASSALQGVYTEAFF. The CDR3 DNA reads TGTGCCAGCTCAGCACTACAGGGGGTTTACACTGAAGCTTTCTTT.

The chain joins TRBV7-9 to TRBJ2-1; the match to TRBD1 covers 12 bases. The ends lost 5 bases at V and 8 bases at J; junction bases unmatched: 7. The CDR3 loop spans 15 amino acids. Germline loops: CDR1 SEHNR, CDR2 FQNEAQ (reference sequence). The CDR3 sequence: CASSQPGQGAYEQFF. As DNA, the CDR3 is TGTGCCAGCAGCCAACCGGGACAGGGGGCGTATGAGCAGTTCTTC.

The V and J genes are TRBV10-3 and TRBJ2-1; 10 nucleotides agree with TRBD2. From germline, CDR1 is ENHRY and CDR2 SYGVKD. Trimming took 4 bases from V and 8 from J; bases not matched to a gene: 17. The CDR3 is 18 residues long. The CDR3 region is CAISGPPSQASGRYEQFF. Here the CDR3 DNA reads TGTGCCATCAGTGGACCGCCCTCCCAGGCTAGCGGGAGATATGAGCAGTTCTTC.

The CDR3 nucleotides are TGCGCCAGCAGCTGGGCGAAGGGGGACACTGAAGCTTTCTTT. This codes for CASSWAKGDTEAFF. This chain connects TRBV5-1 to TRBJ1-1; D might be TRBD1 (6 bases). The CDR3 covers 14 residues. Trimming pared 3 bases from V and 3 bases from J, leaving 12 bases between. CDR1 and CDR2 from the germline V gene are SGHRS and YFSETQ.

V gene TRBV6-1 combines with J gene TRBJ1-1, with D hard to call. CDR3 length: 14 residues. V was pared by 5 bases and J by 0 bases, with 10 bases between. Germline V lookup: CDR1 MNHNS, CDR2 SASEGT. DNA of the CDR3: TGTGCCAGCAGTTATTGGGGTATGAACACTGAAGCTTTCTTT. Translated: CASSYWGMNTEAFF.